These 18 T cell receptor beta chains share one sample of origin, sequenced in a study of T cells after posttransplantation cyclophosphamide. The naive gate required viable CD3+CD4+ or CD3+CD8+ cells with CCR7+CD45RA+CD45RO-CD95-CD27+CD28+ phenotype. TCRdb keeps only in-frame clones here, not all; method: immunoSEQ multiplex PCR. The data contain roughly 20,000 clones, 95% to 98% of them singletons. Material: naive CD4+ T cells sorted from PBMCs. These TCRs come from a man aged 35-49 years in good health, CMV-negative, and a related stem cell transplant donor.

This chain uses TRBV2 with TRBJ2-5; 7 positions agree with TRBD2. The trim removed 2 bases at V and 1 base at J, leaving 4 bases unmatched. In germline, CDR1 is SNHLY, CDR2 FYNNEI. This CDR3 is 15 amino acids long. The CDR3 loop reads CASSEFGRIQETQYF. CDR3 coding DNA: TGTGCCAGCAGTGAATTCGGGAGGATCCAAGAGACCCAGTACTTC.

Points on this clone: At one of its ends the junction is not consistent with the germline gene, which may arise from a read error. The chain employs TRBV5-1 and TRBJ1-1, with a possible D match to TRBD1 (6 bases). Germline CDR1 is SGHRS and CDR2 is YFSETQ. This CDR3 spans 15 amino acids. The CDR3 coding sequence is TGCGCCGGCAGCGACTTAGTCCAGGGGAGTTCTGAAGCTTTCTTT. It specifies CAGSDLVQGSSEAFF.

V is TRBV28 and J is TRBJ2-7; a weak D match, TRBD1 (9 bases). The V gene lost 4 bases and the J gene lost 4 bases, with 17 bases spanning the gap. In germline, CDR1 is MDHEN, CDR2 SYDVKM. The CDR3 loop spans 15 amino acids. The CDR3: CASSSGQGLGYEQYF. CDR3 in DNA: TGTGCCAGCAGTTCGGGACAGGGACTAGGGTACGAGCAGTACTTC.

The V call is TRBV28, the J call TRBJ1-2; tentatively, D is TRBD1 (5 bases). Germline V CDR1 and CDR2: MDHEN, SYDVKM. Trimming stripped 8 bases from V and 1 base from J, with 14 bases between. The CDR3 spans 14 residues. CDR3 sequence: CASLGGYLNYGYTF. CDR3 in DNA: TGTGCCAGCCTCGGGGGGTATCTTAACTATGGCTACACCTTC.

The chain uses TRBV25-1 and TRBJ1-2, with D unclear. Germline V lookup: CDR1 MGHDK, CDR2 SYGVNS. Trimming shortened V by 0 bases and J by 4 bases, and 9 bases separated the two germline ends. The CDR3 totals 14 residues. CDR3 residues: CASSEYMYSYGYTF. The CDR3, as DNA: TGTGCCAGCAGTGAATATATGTACAGCTATGGCTACACCTTC.

This clone appeared a single time. The J gene is TRBJ2-6, the V gene TRBV19, with D perhaps matching TRBD2 (5 bases). The germline gives CDR1 LNHDA, CDR2 SQIVND (reference sequence). This CDR3 contains 18 residues. V lost 4 bases and J lost 4, with 20 bases in between. CDR3 amino acids: CASSTNYGSSGGANVLTF. The CDR3 bases are TGTGCCAGTAGTACTAACTATGGGAGTTCGGGCGGGGCCAACGTCCTGACTTTC.

The CDR3 bases are TGTGCCAGCATTACACCGGGACAGGGCGGATATGGCTACACCTTC. Protein: CASITPGQGGYGYTF. The V and J genes are TRBV28 and TRBJ1-2; 9 nucleotides line up with TRBD1. J lost 5 bases, V lost 7 bases, and 11 bases had no gene match. The CDR3 sequence is 15 residues long. CDR1 MDHEN and CDR2 SYDVKM come from the germline V gene.

In its sample, this clone was seen once. The chain carries TRBV29-1 and TRBJ2-2; D not certain. The CDR3 extends over 14 amino acids. Germline CDR1 SQVTM, CDR2 ANQGSEA. V dropped 3 bases and J dropped 7 bases, with 15 bases sitting between them. The CDR3 spells CSVEVGRGYGELFF. In DNA form, the CDR3 reads TGCAGCGTTGAGGTCGGCAGAGGATACGGGGAGCTGTTTTTT.

This chain uses TRBV7-7 with TRBJ2-2, with D perhaps TRBD1 (6 bases). CDR3 length: 16 residues. V was shortened by 5 bases and J by 2 bases, with 15 bases between the two germline ends. Per the germline V gene, CDR1 is SSHAT and CDR2 is FNYEAQ (reference sequence). The DNA of the CDR3 is TGTGCCAGCAGCCAGAGAAGGACAGCCAACACCGGGGAGCTGTTTTTT. Encoded protein: CASSQRRTANTGELFF.

This clone was detected only once. V usage is TRBV5-1 and J usage is TRBJ2-3; TRBD2 is a possible D gene (5 bases). Germline values: CDR1 SGHRS, CDR2 YFSETQ. V gave up 5 bases and J gave up 2 bases, with 18 bases separating them. The CDR3 has 16 residues. This CDR3 reads CASRPRRGTDTDTQYF. The CDR3 coding sequence is TGCGCCAGCAGGCCCCGTCGGGGTACTGACACAGATACGCAGTATTTT.

In its sample, this clone was seen once. The chain combines TRBV27 with TRBJ1-5; D perhaps matches TRBD1 (6 bases). CDR1 is MNHEY, CDR2 SMNVEV, per germline (reference sequence). This CDR3 is 16 amino acids long. V gave up 4 bases and J gave up 5 bases, with 18 bases separating them. CDR3 region: CASSSRGARADQPQHF. CDR3 coding DNA: TGTGCCAGCAGTTCTCGGGGGGCGCGGGCTGATCAGCCCCAGCATTTT.

This rearrangement joins TRBV14 to TRBJ1-1, with 7 bases that match TRBD1. Germline CDR1 SGHDN, CDR2 FVKESK. The CDR3 contains 15 residues. The trim removed 0 bases at V and 5 bases at J, leaving 6 bases unmatched. The CDR3 spells CASSQDRQGRTEAFF. CDR3 coding DNA: TGTGCCAGCAGCCAAGATCGACAGGGACGGACTGAAGCTTTCTTT.

This sequence joins TRBV7-9 and TRBJ2-7; D gene unclear. V was trimmed by 0 bases and J by 5 bases, leaving 5 bases between them. Per the germline V gene, CDR1 is SEHNR and CDR2 is FQNEAQ (reference sequence). The CDR3 covers 12 residues. The CDR3 sequence is CASSLAIHEQYF. The CDR3 bases are TGTGCCAGCAGCTTAGCCATCCACGAGCAGTACTTC.

The chain uses TRBV19 and TRBJ2-1; unclear D gene. The CDR3 extends over 14 amino acids. The V end was cut by 4 bases, the J end by 1 base, with 8 bases between. Germline-derived CDR1 and CDR2 are LNHDA and SQIVND (reference sequence). The CDR3 nucleotides are TGTGCCAGTAGTAGCAGCGCTTCCTACAATGAGCAGTTCTTC. Translated, it gives CASSSSASYNEQFF. The entire variable domain, with the rest obtained from reference TRBV19 and TRBJ2-1, is as follows: DGGITQSPKYLFRKEGQNVTLSCEQNLNHDAMYWYRQDPGQGLRLIYYSQIVNDFQKGDIAEGYSVSREKKESFPLTVTSAQKNPTAFYLCASSSSASYNEQFFGPGTRLTVL.

The chain recombines TRBV28 with TRBJ1-5, with 8 bases matching TRBD1. V lost 10 bases and J lost 0; bases outside the gene matches: 8. Per the germline V gene, CDR1 is MDHEN and CDR2 is SYDVKM. The CDR3 extends over 15 amino acids. CDR3 loop: CATGPTGGSNQPQHF. CDR3 nucleotide sequence: TGTGCCACCGGCCCAACAGGGGGTAGCAATCAGCCCCAGCATTTT.

The chain joins TRBV5-4 to TRBJ2-1, with 14 bases that match TRBD2. J was trimmed by 12 bases and V by 4 bases; bases with no gene match: 9. Germline loops: CDR1 SGHNT, CDR2 YYREEE (reference sequence). This CDR3 comprises 15 residues. The CDR3 DNA reads as TGTGCCAGCAGCGGGGGACTAGCGGGAGCCACATGGCAGTTCTTC. This sequence encodes CASSGGLAGATWQFF.

This clone was found once. The rearrangement links TRBV30 to TRBJ1-1; TRBD1 might be the D (5 bases). CDR1 is GTSNPN and CDR2 is SVGIG in the germline V gene (reference sequence). The CDR3 has 14 residues. Between the trimmed V and J ends, which lost 3 bases and 5 bases, there was a span of 16 bases. CDR3 protein: CAWRRRTRGTEAFF. CDR3 nucleotides: TGTGCCTGGAGAAGACGGACCCGGGGGACTGAAGCTTTCTTT. Using reference TRBV30 and TRBJ1-1 for the parts outside the CDR3, the full variable domain is SQTIHQWPATLVQPVGSPLSLECTVEGTSNPNLYWYRQAAGRGLQLLFYSVGIGQISSEVPQNLSASRPQDRQFILSSKKLLLSDSGFYLCAWRRRTRGTEAFFGQGTRLTVV.

This clone was seen once. The chain has TRBV2 and TRBJ2-3, with no clear D. Trimming took 1 base from V and 2 from J, leaving 7 bases between them. This CDR3 spans 14 amino acids. Germline V CDR1 and CDR2: SNHLY, FYNNEI. CDR3 in amino acids: CASSEVRYTDTQYF. CDR3 DNA sequence: TGTGCCAGCAGTGAAGTACGGTACACAGATACGCAGTATTTT.